A selection of T cell receptor beta chains follows, all from one sample in a study of T cell responses to AZD1222 COVID-19 vaccine. Repertoires were generated with immunoSEQ multiplex PCR, while TCRdb's copy carries only in-frame clones and drops some. Counted here are about 120,000 clones, around 94% occurring once; the ten biggest clones make up about 2.7%. The sequencing here drew on peripheral blood, taken on day 0 of AZD1222 vaccination. All receptors derive from an adult in good health. Each CDR3 is given without its conserved first and last residue. Fields, in order: V gene, J gene, CDR3 length, CDR3 protein.

V: TRBV23-1
J: TRBJ2-3
length: 21
CDR3: ASSQWCKAGQGSLTGTTDTQY

V: TRBV30
J: TRBJ1-5
length: 10
CDR3: AWGQDDQPQH

V: TRBV9
J: TRBJ2-2
length: 13
CDR3: ASSVVPTNTGELF

V: TRBV27
J: TRBJ2-5
length: 13
CDR3: ASSLGGRAGETQY

V: TRBV10-3
J: TRBJ1-2
length: 11
CDR3: AISELGQVGYT

V: TRBV7-3
J: TRBJ2-3
length: 10
CDR3: ASSFPEDTQY

V: TRBV20-1
J: TRBJ2-7
length: 9
CDR3: SASNSYEQY

V: TRBV10-3
J: TRBJ2-3
length: 15
CDR3: AISQKEGEGGTDTQY

V: TRBV7-9
J: TRBJ1-3
length: 11
CDR3: ATDREPGNTIY

V: TRBV5-1
J: TRBJ2-1
length: 16
CDR3: ASSLGLAGLQLYNEQF

V: TRBV6-5
J: TRBJ1-5
length: 12
CDR3: ASRGQGGNQPQH

V: TRBV2
J: TRBJ2-7
length: 13
CDR3: ASTIPPGVPYEQY

V: TRBV21-1
J: TRBJ2-6
length: 18
CDR3: ASSKECLGQGHSGVNVLT

V: TRBV3-1/TRBV3-2
J: TRBJ2-5
length: 13
CDR3: ASSQEAGHQETQY